A single sample gave rise to the 21 T cell receptor beta chains below, sequenced in a study of T cells in Graves' hyperthyroidism and ophthalmopathy. RNA transcripts served as the template for amplifying TCR beta CDR3 regions. Researchers ran a first-round RT-PCR on the TCR CDR3 using the HTBI primer set. TCRdb fed the multiplex PCR reads into MiXCR, producing one record per CDR3 protein. The sample lists approximately 400,000 distinct CDR3 sequences, around 13% seen once, with roughly 9.6% in the top ten. The sequenced material came from blood. The origin of the receptors is a woman in her sixties with Graves' hyperthyroidism.

This clonotype occurred many times. The rearrangement joins TRBV13 to TRBJ2-7, with 12 bases that match TRBD2. CDR1 PRHDT and CDR2 FYEKMQ come from the germline V gene (reference sequence). The CDR3 length is 16 residues. Trimming at V came to 0 bases and at J to 3 bases, leaving 3 bases not matched to a gene. CDR3 sequence: CASSLGTSGSIYEQYF. The CDR3 coding sequence is TGTGCCAGCAGCTTAGGGACTAGCGGGAGTATCTACGAGCAGTACTTC.

This clonotype was recorded a few times. The chain uses TRBV24-1 and TRBJ2-3; weak D call: TRBD1 (5 bases). Trimming stripped 8 bases from V and 6 bases from J, with 14 bases between. The CDR3 loop spans 13 amino acids. In germline, CDR1 is KGHDR, CDR2 SFDVKD. DNA for the CDR3: TGTGCCACCACCCCAGAAGGGGCCGATACGCAGTATTTT. Its translation is CATTPEGADTQYF.

V is TRBV29-1 and J is TRBJ1-5; 8 positions match TRBD1. The CDR3 extends over 13 amino acids. Trimming cost V 4 bases and J 4 bases; bases outside gene matches: 3. Germline-derived CDR1 and CDR2 are SQVTM and ANQGSEA. The CDR3 bases are TGCAGCGTTGGGACAGGGATTAATCAGCCCCAGCATTTT. Residues: CSVGTGINQPQHF.

The chain combines TRBV20-1 with TRBJ2-7; 9 positions agree with TRBD1. Germline V gives CDR1 DFQATT, CDR2 SNEGSKA (reference sequence). Germline trimming cut 5 bases from V and 1 base from J; bases unmatched to any gene: 6. The CDR3 has 14 amino acids. The CDR3 DNA reads as TGCAGTGCTTTACCCGGGACAGGGTCCTACGAGCAGTACTTC. This codes for CSALPGTGSYEQYF.

Many counts were recorded for this clonotype. V is TRBV6-1 and J is TRBJ2-3, with a weak D call TRBD2 (6 bases). This CDR3 is built from 14 residues. The V end lost 3 bases, the J end lost 6 bases, and 13 bases lay between the germline ends. CDR1 is MNHNS, CDR2 SASEGT, per germline. Written as DNA, the CDR3 is TGTGCCAGCAGTGACGGAACTAGCTCGGATACGCAGTATTTT. Its protein product is CASSDGTSSDTQYF.

The CDR3 spells CASSEKTGLADNEQFF. Here the CDR3 DNA reads TGTGCCAGCAGTGAAAAGACGGGACTAGCGGACAATGAGCAGTTCTTC. This rearrangement joins TRBV25-1 to TRBJ2-1; 11 nucleotides line up with TRBD2. Trimming at V came to 2 bases and at J to 5 bases, leaving 5 bases not matched to a gene. The CDR3 is 16 amino acids. The germline CDR1 and CDR2 sequences are MGHDK and SYGVNS. Filled out from reference TRBV25-1 and TRBJ2-1, the complete variable domain reads EADIYQTPRYLVIGTGKKITLECSQTMGHDKMYWYQQDPGMELHLIHYSYGVNSTEKGDLSSESTVSRIRTEHFPLTLESARPSHTSQYLCASSEKTGLADNEQFFGPGTRLTVL.

Worth noting for this clonotype: Possible read error: a much larger clone is one base away. The CDR3 protein is CASSLDPSDEQFF. In nucleotides, the CDR3 is TGTGCCAGCAGTTTAGACCCCTCCGACGAGCAGTTCTTC. V usage is TRBV12-3 or TRBV12-4 and J usage is TRBJ2-7, with D unresolved. Near its end, the DNA agrees better with TRBJ2-1, so the J call may be wrong. The CDR3 has 13 amino acids.

This clonotype was counted only a few times. V is TRBV5-4 and J is TRBJ2-3; 7 bases align to TRBD2. The trim removed 0 bases at V and 4 bases at J, leaving 5 bases unmatched. Germline V gives CDR1 SGHNT, CDR2 YYREEE (reference sequence). The CDR3 consists of 15 residues. The CDR3 DNA follows: TGTGCCAGCAGCTTGGGTCTAGCGGAGGCAGATACGCAGTATTTT. Translated, it gives CASSLGLAEADTQYF.

The chain employs TRBV5-1 and TRBJ1-4; TRBD1 is a possible D gene (5 bases). The CDR3 runs 15 residues. Per the germline V gene, CDR1 is SGHRS and CDR2 is YFSETQ. V dropped 2 bases and J dropped 4 bases, with 12 bases sitting between them. CDR3 amino acids: CASSFQGLGNEKLFF. CDR3 DNA: TGCGCCAGCAGCTTCCAGGGATTGGGTAATGAAAAACTGTTTTTT.

V usage is TRBV19 and J usage is TRBJ1-6; 9 positions agree with TRBD1. The CDR3 sequence is 14 residues long. From germline, CDR1 is LNHDA and CDR2 SQIVND (reference sequence). V gave up 5 bases and J gave up 9 bases; unmatched junction bases: 5. CDR3 bases: TGTGCCAGTAGTCAAAGACAGGGGGTTTCACCCCTCCACTTT. This sequence encodes CASSQRQGVSPLHF.

Many counts were recorded for this clonotype. This chain uses TRBV7-2 with TRBJ2-7, with D maybe TRBD2 (5 bases). The V end was cut by 3 bases, the J end by 0 bases, with 15 bases between. CDR3 length equals 16 residues. Per the germline V gene, CDR1 is SGHTA and CDR2 is FQGNSA. The CDR3 protein is CASSFPVWGDSYEQYF. The CDR3 nucleotides are TGTGCCAGCAGCTTCCCGGTATGGGGAGACTCCTACGAGCAGTACTTC.

This clonotype was seen a handful of times. DNA for the CDR3: TGTGCCAGCAGCTTGGGGGTCAGGGGAAGAGCGAACACTGAAGCTTTCTTT. Its protein is CASSLGVRGRANTEAFF. The rearrangement joins TRBV11-3 to TRBJ1-1, with a weak D call TRBD1 (6 bases). Trimming took off 3 bases at V and 1 base at J, with 18 bases between the two ends. The CDR3 runs 17 residues. CDR1 and CDR2 (germline): SGHNT, YENEEA.

This clonotype was detected many times. CDR3 coding DNA: TGTGCCACCAGTGAGCGAGTGAGGATGAACACTGAAGCTTTCTTT. Residues: CATSERVRMNTEAFF. The chain carries TRBV24-1 and TRBJ1-1; D remains ambiguous. The germline V and J ends were trimmed by 4 bases and 0 bases, with 11 bases remaining between them. Looked up from germline, CDR1 is KGHDR and CDR2 is SFDVKD. The CDR3 length is 15 residues.

This clonotype appeared many times. The V gene is TRBV3-1, the J gene TRBJ1-2; 10 nucleotides agree with TRBD1. Trimming removed 1 base from V and 3 bases from J; junction bases left unmatched: 5. CDR1 is LGHDT, CDR2 YNNKEL, per germline (reference sequence). CDR3 length: 16 amino acids. The CDR3 DNA is TGTGCCAGCAGCCAAGCCCCGACAGGGGGCGACTATGGCTACACCTTC. Its translation is CASSQAPTGGDYGYTF.

The table lists this clonotype with many counts. This chain links TRBV3-1 with TRBJ2-7; no reliable D call. CDR1 LGHDT and CDR2 YNNKEL come from the germline V gene (reference sequence). V gave up 1 base and J gave up 1 base, with 8 bases separating them. This CDR3 has 14 amino acids. The CDR3 sequence: CASSQVVSSYEQYF. The DNA of the CDR3 is TGTGCCAGCAGCCAAGTAGTGTCGTCCTACGAGCAGTACTTC.

This clonotype was detected many times. The V and J genes are TRBV7-9 and TRBJ2-3, with 10 bases fitting TRBD2. With 5 bases clipped from V and 4 bases from J, the junction kept 3 bases outside the gene matches. The CDR3 contains 14 residues. Germline CDR1 reads SEHNR; CDR2 reads FQNEAQ (reference sequence). The CDR3 coding sequence is TGTGCCAGCAGCGCTGGGACTAGCGCAGATACGCAGTATTTT. Amino acid sequence: CASSAGTSADTQYF.

The sample holds a few counts of this clonotype. This sequence joins TRBV6-5 and TRBJ1-5, with no clear D. V lost 1 base to trimming and J lost 5 bases, with 15 bases between them. This CDR3 is 16 amino acids long. Germline-derived CDR1 and CDR2 are MNHEY and SVGAGI. The CDR3 DNA sequence: TGTGCCAGCAGTTACTTGTCGGGCGAATTCGATCAGCCCCAGCATTTT. It specifies CASSYLSGEFDQPQHF.

The rearrangement joins TRBV20-1 to TRBJ1-3; D possibly corresponds to TRBD1 (6 bases). CDR1 and CDR2 (germline): DFQATT, SNEGSKA (reference sequence). The CDR3 has 12 residues. Trimming took 6 bases from V and 8 from J, leaving 14 bases between them. CDR3 loop: CSARGLGDTIYF. Written as DNA, the CDR3 is TGCAGTGCCAGGGGACTGGGGGACACCATATATTTT.

This clonotype was observed at least ten times. The chain combines TRBV28 with TRBJ1-4; perhaps TRBD1 as D (6 bases). The CDR3 has 15 residues. V dropped 4 bases and J dropped 7 bases, with 16 bases sitting between them. Looked up from germline, CDR1 is MDHEN and CDR2 is SYDVKM. The CDR3 DNA reads TGTGCCAGCAGTTCCCCCGGGGGGCAGGCTGAAAAACTGTTTTTT. Translation: CASSSPGGQAEKLFF.

This clonotype was recorded at least ten times. The chain has TRBV3-1 and TRBJ1-2; D remains unclear. V lost 2 bases, J lost 8 bases, and 15 bases lay in between. Per germline, CDR1 LGHDT and CDR2 YNNKEL (reference sequence). The CDR3 spans 14 residues. In DNA form, the CDR3 reads TGTGCCAGCAGCCAAAGAGGGAACGAGAGGGGCTACACCTTC. Translation gives CASSQRGNERGYTF.

In this sample, this clonotype turned up many times. The rearrangement links TRBV11-2 to TRBJ2-5, with 8 bases aligning to TRBD1. Germline CDR1 reads SGHAT; CDR2 reads FQNNGV. Trimming removed 5 bases from V and 13 bases from J; junction bases left unmatched: 15. The CDR3 length is 14 residues. CDR3 sequence (DNA): TGTGCCAGCAGCACCTCGGACAGGGCCAAAGAATTGTACTTC. This gives the protein CASSTSDRAKELYF.